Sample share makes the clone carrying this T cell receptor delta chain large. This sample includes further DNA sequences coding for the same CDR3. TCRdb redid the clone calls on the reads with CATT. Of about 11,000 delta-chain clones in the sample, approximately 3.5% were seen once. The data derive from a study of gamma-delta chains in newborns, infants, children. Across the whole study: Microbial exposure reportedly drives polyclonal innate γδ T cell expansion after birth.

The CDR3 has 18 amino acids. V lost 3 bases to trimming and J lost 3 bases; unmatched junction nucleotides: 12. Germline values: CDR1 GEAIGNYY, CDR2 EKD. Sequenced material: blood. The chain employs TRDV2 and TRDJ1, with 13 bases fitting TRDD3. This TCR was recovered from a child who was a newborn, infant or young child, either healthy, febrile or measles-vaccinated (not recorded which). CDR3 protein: CACDYVLGDTTEADKLIF. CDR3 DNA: TGTGCCTGTGACTACGTACTGGGGGATACGACCGAGGCCGATAAACTCATCTTT.